This T cell receptor beta chain is drawn from a study of blood T cell repertoires in COVID-19. This study enrolled people aged about 18 to 95 from about two dozen US geographic areas. Membership in each cohort depended on participant-reported clinical history. Recovered status applied to Cohort 3 donors who had two consecutive negative PCRs. It also applied to those with clearance or with symptom resolution. In the authors' methods: Amplification from reference gene primers served as the basis for estimated nucleated cell counts. TCRdb's table, derived via immunoSEQ multiplex PCR, lists solely in-frame clones and lacks some. The V and J calls and clone size were taken over from that table, and D and trimming were inferred from the DNA. The sample yields roughly 330,000 clones, about 90% seen once. The CDR3 is 12 amino acids. V shed 4 bases, J shed 8 bases, and the junction held 4 bases outside the gene matches. Germline V gives CDR1 SGHRS, CDR2 YFSETQ.

The chain employs TRBV5-1 and TRBJ2-3; 7 bases match TRBD1. The specimen was PBMCs or T cells enriched from blood (not recorded which). The sequence came from a woman in her 30s who had recovered from COVID-19. CDR3 coding DNA: TGCGCCAGCAGCGGGGACAGCGGTACGCAGTATTTT. Translating gives CASSGDSGTQYF.